The present TCR beta chain was sequenced within a study of cytomegalovirus exposure and HLA in healthy donors. Study-wide background: Genetic ancestry analysis placed under 90% of the 398 donors that were genotyped in the Caucasian-associated cluster.

Deletions cut 3 bases from V and 7 bases from J, with 16 bases between. This CDR3 spans 16 amino acids. Germline CDR1 SGHVS, CDR2 FQNEAQ. In the PCR, 60 Vbeta and 13 Jbeta primers were used. Assay: immunoSEQ multiplex PCR; the TCRdb copy retains only in-frame clones and omits some. The profile shows approximately 88,000 clones, 64% of them singletons. This chain links TRBV7-8 with TRBJ1-6, with D tentatively TRBD1 (6 bases). The receptor was isolated from a man aged 55 to 70 in good health and CMV-seronegative. The specimen sequenced was PBMCs. The CDR3 bases are TGTGCCAGCAGCTTTACAGGGTGGCCAAAGAATTCACCCCTCCACTTT. Translating gives CASSFTGWPKNSPLHF. Complete variable domain (other parts from reference TRBV7-8 and TRBJ1-6): GAGVSQSPRYKVAKRGQDVALRCDPISGHVSLFWYQQALGQGPEFLTYFQNEAQLDKSGLPSDRFFAERPEGSVSTLKIQRTQQEDSAVYLCASSFTGWPKNSPLHFGNGTRLTVT.